A single sample gave rise to the 23 T cell receptor beta chains below, sequenced in a study of T cells in Graves' hyperthyroidism and ophthalmopathy. The investigators amplified TCR beta CDR3 regions from RNA transcripts. HTBI primers were used for first-round RT-PCR of the TCR CDR3. TCRdb passed the multiplex PCR reads through MiXCR, listing each CDR3 protein once. The sample records some 550,000 distinct CDR3 sequences, around 20% being singletons. Material: blood. The receptors here all came from a man younger than 30 with Graves' hyperthyroidism.

This clonotype was recorded at least ten times. Germline is not matched at one junction end, which may reflect a read error. This chain uses TRBV11-3 with TRBJ1-2; 7 nucleotides align to TRBD1. Germline CDR1 and CDR2: SGHNT and YENEEA. CDR3 length equals 14 residues. The CDR3, as DNA: TGTGCCAGCAGCTCAGGGGACAGATACTATGGCTATACCTTC. Encoded protein: CASSSGDRYYGYTF.

This clonotype came up many times. The chain combines TRBV6-1 with TRBJ1-1; 10 bases align to TRBD1. The V segment lost 6 bases and the J segment 5 bases; nucleotides outside the gene matches: 12. This CDR3 is built from 16 residues. In germline, CDR1 is MNHNS, CDR2 SASEGT. The CDR3 bases are TGTGCCAGCAGCAGGGACAGGGGAAGGCCGGGTACTGAAGCTTTCTTT. Protein: CASSRDRGRPGTEAFF.

The chain couples TRBV30 to TRBJ1-2; D call uncertain. V lost 3 bases and J 5 bases, leaving 13 bases between the germline ends. Germline V lookup: CDR1 GTSNPN, CDR2 SVGIG (reference sequence). This CDR3 region has 13 residues. This CDR3 reads CAWSRNREYGYTF. As DNA, the CDR3 is TGTGCCTGGAGCCGAAACCGGGAGTATGGCTACACCTTC.

This clonotype was detected only a few times. A much larger clone sits a single nucleotide away, making a read error possible. V and J are TRBV3-1 and TRBJ2-5; D might be TRBD1 (5 bases). Trimming took off 3 bases at V and 5 bases at J, with 16 bases between the two ends. CDR3 length equals 15 residues. The germline CDR1 and CDR2 sequences are LGHDT and YNNKEL (reference sequence). As DNA, the CDR3 is TGTGCCAGCAGCCATCTCTGGTGGGGCCGGGAGACCCAGTACTTC. This sequence encodes CASSHLWWGRETQYF.

This chain links TRBV28 with TRBJ1-2; 8 bases map to TRBD1. V shed 4 bases, J shed 4 bases, and the junction held 5 bases outside the gene matches. The CDR3 extends over 14 amino acids. The germline CDR1 and CDR2 sequences are MDHEN and SYDVKM. The chain's CDR3 is CASSSPGGGYGYTF. CDR3 in DNA: TGTGCCAGCAGTTCTCCAGGGGGCGGCTATGGCTACACCTTC.

This clonotype was picked up many times. The chain joins TRBV11-1 to TRBJ2-7; the D is unclear. V lost 1 base and J lost 6, with 7 bases in between. CDR1 and CDR2 (germline): SGHAT, FQDESV (reference sequence). The CDR3 sequence is 12 residues long. The CDR3 coding sequence is TGTGCCAGCAGCTTAGATGGTGGCGAGCAGTACTTC. This encodes CASSLDGGEQYF.

This clonotype was detected many times. The chain uses TRBV28 and TRBJ1-5; 9 nucleotides match TRBD1. The CDR3 consists of 16 residues. The V gene end was trimmed by 5 bases and the J gene end by 4 bases; junction bases not matched to a gene: 9. Germline V gene data show CDR1 as MDHEN and CDR2 as SYDVKM. CDR3 in amino acids: CASSIHRGPGNQPQHF. The CDR3 bases are TGTGCCAGCAGTATCCACAGGGGGCCAGGGAATCAGCCCCAGCATTTT. Supplemented by reference TRBV28 and TRBJ1-5, the full variable domain reads DVKVTQSSRYLVKRTGEKVFLECVQDMDHENMFWYRQDPGLGLRLIYFSYDVKMKEKGDIPEGYSVSREKKERFSLILESASTNQTSMYLCASSIHRGPGNQPQHFGDGTRLSIL.

This clonotype was recorded at least ten times. Germline and junction disagree at one end, which may indicate a read error. The chain joins TRBV30 to TRBJ1-1, with no clear D. The CDR3 length is 11 residues. Germline assignment: CDR1 GTSNPN and CDR2 SVGIG (reference sequence). The CDR3 DNA reads TGTGCCTGGAAGAGGGCACCTGAGGCTTTCTTT. It is translated as CAWKRAPEAFF.

This clonotype occurred a few times. Possible read error: a much larger clone is one base away. V is TRBV19 and J is TRBJ1-1; possible D gene TRBD1, 6 bases. CDR1 and CDR2 from the germline V gene are LNHDA and SQIVND (reference sequence). The CDR3 has 13 residues. CDR3 protein: CASSPWGDTEACF. As DNA, the CDR3 is TGTGCCAGTAGTCCCTGGGGGGACACTGAAGCTTGCTTT.

V and J are TRBV6-1 and TRBJ2-7; no clear D gene. Looked up from germline, CDR1 is MNHNS and CDR2 is SASEGT. V lost 7 bases and J lost 6, with 10 bases in between. The CDR3 is 11 residues long. CDR3 sequence: CASKTPSEQYF. CDR3 coding DNA: TGTGCCAGCAAAACACCTAGCGAGCAGTACTTC.

This clonotype was seen a handful of times. The chain employs TRBV12-3 or TRBV12-4 and TRBJ2-5; no clear D gene. Deletions cut 4 bases from V and 7 bases from J, with 7 bases between. The CDR3 contains 11 residues. CDR3 loop: CASSSSMTQYF. The CDR3 DNA is TGTGCCAGCAGTTCCTCAATGACCCAGTACTTC.

This clonotype appeared a few times. This rearrangement joins TRBV30 to TRBJ2-5; no clear D gene. The CDR3 loop spans 11 amino acids. The V gene lost 3 bases and the J gene lost 2 bases, with 4 bases spanning the gap. The germline gives CDR1 GTSNPN, CDR2 SVGIG (reference sequence). The CDR3 DNA sequence: TGTGCCTGGAGACAGCAAGAGACCCAGTACTTC. It yields the protein CAWRQQETQYF.

This clonotype was seen repeatedly, ten times or more. CDR3 residues: CASRAGGQAFF. CDR3 DNA: TGTGCCAGCAGAGCAGGGGGCCAAGCTTTCTTT. The rearrangement uses TRBV6-1 and TRBJ1-1, with 8 bases identical to TRBD1. Germline CDR1 and CDR2: MNHNS and SASEGT. Trimming took 6 bases from V and 9 from J; bases not matched to a gene: 3. This CDR3 spans 11 amino acids.

There are many counts of this clonotype. This sequence joins TRBV4-1 and TRBJ1-2; D is unresolved. V shed 4 bases and J shed 0 bases, with 9 bases lying between them. This CDR3 comprises 14 residues. Per the germline V gene, CDR1 is MGHRA and CDR2 is YSYEKL. The CDR3 bases are TGCGCCAGCAGCCTTACCCAATCTAACTATGGCTACACCTTC. It translates to CASSLTQSNYGYTF.

Many counts were recorded for this clonotype. The chain joins TRBV11-2 to TRBJ2-2, with 8 bases that match TRBD1. V lost 5 bases and J lost 5; bases outside the gene matches: 4. The germline gives CDR1 SGHAT, CDR2 FQNNGV. CDR3 length: 14 amino acids. The CDR3 nucleotides are TGTGCCAGCAGCGGAGGACAGGGTACCGGGGAGCTGTTTTTT. Translated, it gives CASSGGQGTGELFF.

This clonotype was found a few times. The chain is built from TRBV11-3 and TRBJ2-5, with D possibly being TRBD1 (6 bases). The V gene's germline CDR1 is SGHNT and CDR2 YENEEA. V dropped 3 bases and J dropped 6 bases, with 17 bases sitting between them. The CDR3 is 15 amino acids. The CDR3 nucleotides are TGTGCCAGCAGCTTCCGGGGTGAGGGGGTAAAGACCCAGTACTTC. This gives the protein CASSFRGEGVKTQYF.

This clonotype was recorded many times. V is TRBV28 and J is TRBJ2-5; D may be TRBD1 (6 bases). Germline CDR1 and CDR2: MDHEN and SYDVKM. The CDR3 is 16 amino acids. The V end lost 4 bases, the J end lost 1 base, and 16 bases lay between the germline ends. CDR3 in DNA: TGTGCCAGCAGTTCATCAACCGGACAGAGCCAAGAGACCCAGTACTTC. It codes for CASSSSTGQSQETQYF.

Many counts were recorded for this clonotype. V and J are TRBV6-5 and TRBJ1-1; D unresolved. The CDR3 consists of 13 residues. Trimming took 3 bases from V and 4 from J, leaving 9 bases between them. Looked up from germline, CDR1 is MNHEY and CDR2 is SVGAGI. The CDR3 is CASSYTKGTEAFF. The CDR3 nucleotides are TGTGCCAGCAGTTATACCAAGGGCACTGAAGCTTTCTTT.

This clonotype has only a few counts. The chain links TRBV4-1 to TRBJ1-1; D is ambiguous. The CDR3 consists of 12 residues. Per germline, CDR1 MGHRA and CDR2 YSYEKL. Trimming removed 5 bases at V and 7 bases at J, with 11 bases between. This chain's CDR3 is CASSSDGFEAFF. Here the CDR3 DNA reads TGCGCCAGCAGCTCCGACGGCTTTGAAGCTTTCTTT.

This clonotype came up many times. The V and J genes are TRBV7-9 and TRBJ2-7, with 10 bases that match TRBD2. Germline V gene lookup returns CDR1 SEHNR and CDR2 FQNEAQ (reference sequence). This CDR3 has 15 amino acids. J lost 4 bases, V lost 4 bases, and 7 bases had no gene match. The CDR3 DNA follows: TGTGCCAGCAGCTCCCCGCTAGCGGGGGTGTACGAGCAGTACTTC. Translated, it gives CASSSPLAGVYEQYF.

In this sample, this clonotype turned up many times. The chain recombines TRBV27 with TRBJ1-5; no definite D call. The V gene lost 1 base and the J gene lost 3 bases, with 7 bases spanning the gap. Per the germline V gene, CDR1 is MNHEY and CDR2 is SMNVEV (reference sequence). The CDR3 contains 14 residues. The CDR3 DNA follows: TGTGCCAGCAGTTTATTGGGCATCAATCAGCCCCAGCATTTT. Its translation is CASSLLGINQPQHF.

This clonotype showed up many times. The V gene is TRBV25-1, the J gene TRBJ1-1, with unresolved D. Germline V CDR1 and CDR2: MGHDK, SYGVNS. The V end lost 2 bases, the J end lost 1 base, and 11 bases lay between the germline ends. This CDR3 has 15 amino acids. The CDR3 sequence: CASSERTVGNTEAFF. The CDR3 DNA follows: TGTGCCAGCAGTGAACGCACAGTCGGGAACACTGAAGCTTTCTTT.

This clonotype was counted at least ten times. The chain links TRBV25-1 to TRBJ2-7; 7 positions match TRBD2. Unmatched junction bases numbered 4, after V lost 5 bases and J lost 0 bases. Germline V gene data show CDR1 as MGHDK and CDR2 as SYGVNS. The CDR3 length is 14 residues. CDR3 protein: CASSWGGSSYEQYF. The CDR3 DNA reads as TGTGCCAGCAGTTGGGGCGGGAGCTCCTACGAGCAGTACTTC.